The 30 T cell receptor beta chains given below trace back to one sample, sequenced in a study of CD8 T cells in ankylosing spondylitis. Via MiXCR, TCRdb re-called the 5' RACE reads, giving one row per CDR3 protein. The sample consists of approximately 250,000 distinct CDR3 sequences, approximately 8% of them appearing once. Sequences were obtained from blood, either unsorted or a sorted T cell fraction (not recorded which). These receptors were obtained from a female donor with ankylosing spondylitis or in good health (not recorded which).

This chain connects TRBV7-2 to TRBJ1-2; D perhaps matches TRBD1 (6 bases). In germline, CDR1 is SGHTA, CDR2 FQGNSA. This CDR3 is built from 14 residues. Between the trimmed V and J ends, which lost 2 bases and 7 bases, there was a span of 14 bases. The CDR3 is CASSLSTGWGGYTF. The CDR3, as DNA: TGTGCCAGCAGCTTATCTACAGGGTGGGGTGGCTACACCTTC.

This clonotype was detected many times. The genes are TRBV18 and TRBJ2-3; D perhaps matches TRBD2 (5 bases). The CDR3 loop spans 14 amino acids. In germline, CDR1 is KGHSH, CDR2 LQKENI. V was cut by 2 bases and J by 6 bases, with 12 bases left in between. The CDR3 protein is CASSPVRVGDTQYF. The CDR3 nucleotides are TGTGCCAGCTCACCAGTGAGGGTGGGTGATACGCAGTATTTT.

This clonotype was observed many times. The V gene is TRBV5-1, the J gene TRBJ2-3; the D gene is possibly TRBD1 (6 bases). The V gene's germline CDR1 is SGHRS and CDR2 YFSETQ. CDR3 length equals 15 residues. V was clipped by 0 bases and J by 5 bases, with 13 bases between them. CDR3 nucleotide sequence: TGCGCCAGCAGCTTGGTGGACAGTAGGATAGATACGCAGTATTTT. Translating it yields CASSLVDSRIDTQYF.

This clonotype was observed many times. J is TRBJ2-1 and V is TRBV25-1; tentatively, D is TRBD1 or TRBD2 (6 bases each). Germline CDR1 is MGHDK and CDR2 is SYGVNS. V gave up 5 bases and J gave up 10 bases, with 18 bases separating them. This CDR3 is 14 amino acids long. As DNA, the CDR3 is TGTGCCAGCAGTTCGTCGAGGGGGGCTAGGGAGCAGTTCTTC. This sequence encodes CASSSSRGAREQFF.

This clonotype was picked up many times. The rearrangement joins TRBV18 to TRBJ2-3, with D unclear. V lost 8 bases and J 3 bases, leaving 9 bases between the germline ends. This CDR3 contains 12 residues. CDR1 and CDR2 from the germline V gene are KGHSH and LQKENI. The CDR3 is CASSPGTDTQYF. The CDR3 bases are TGTGCCAGCAGCCCCGGGACAGATACGCAGTATTTT.

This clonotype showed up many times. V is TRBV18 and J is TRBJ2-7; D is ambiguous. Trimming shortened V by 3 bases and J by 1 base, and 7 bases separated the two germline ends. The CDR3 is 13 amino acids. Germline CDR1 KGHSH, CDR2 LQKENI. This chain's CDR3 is CASSPLESYEQYF. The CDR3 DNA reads TGTGCCAGCTCACCTCTAGAGTCCTACGAGCAGTACTTC.

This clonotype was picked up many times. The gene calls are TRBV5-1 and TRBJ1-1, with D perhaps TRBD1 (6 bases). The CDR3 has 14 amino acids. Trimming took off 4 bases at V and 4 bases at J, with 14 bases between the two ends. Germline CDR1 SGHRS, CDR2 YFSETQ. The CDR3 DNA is TGCGCCAGCAGCCCAGAGCTAGGGGGCACTGAAGCTTTCTTT. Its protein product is CASSPELGGTEAFF.

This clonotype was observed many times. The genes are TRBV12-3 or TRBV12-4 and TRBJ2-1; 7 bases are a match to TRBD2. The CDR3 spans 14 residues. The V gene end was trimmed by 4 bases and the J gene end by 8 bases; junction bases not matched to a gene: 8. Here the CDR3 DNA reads TGTGCCAGCAGTTCTGGACTAGGGCGGGATGAGCAGTTCTTC. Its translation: CASSSGLGRDEQFF.

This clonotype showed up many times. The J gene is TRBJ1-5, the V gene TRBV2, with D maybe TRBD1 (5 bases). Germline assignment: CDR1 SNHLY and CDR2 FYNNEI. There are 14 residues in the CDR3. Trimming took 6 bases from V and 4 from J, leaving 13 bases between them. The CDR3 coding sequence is TGTGCCAGCAGGCGGGACGTGCCGAATCAGCCCCAGCATTTT. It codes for CASRRDVPNQPQHF.

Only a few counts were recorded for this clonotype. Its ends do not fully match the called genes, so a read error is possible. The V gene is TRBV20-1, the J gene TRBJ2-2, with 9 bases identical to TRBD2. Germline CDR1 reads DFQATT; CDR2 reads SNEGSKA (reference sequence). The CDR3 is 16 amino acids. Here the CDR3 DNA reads TGCTGTGCTAGTAGGCTAGCGGGACCATCGAGCGGGGAGCTGTTTTTT. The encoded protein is CCASRLAGPSSGELFF.

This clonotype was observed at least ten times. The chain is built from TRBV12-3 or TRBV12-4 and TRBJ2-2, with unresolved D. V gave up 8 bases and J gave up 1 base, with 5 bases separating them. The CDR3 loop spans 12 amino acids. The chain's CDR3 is CASGMNTGELFF. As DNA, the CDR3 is TGTGCCAGCGGCATGAACACCGGGGAGCTGTTTTTT.

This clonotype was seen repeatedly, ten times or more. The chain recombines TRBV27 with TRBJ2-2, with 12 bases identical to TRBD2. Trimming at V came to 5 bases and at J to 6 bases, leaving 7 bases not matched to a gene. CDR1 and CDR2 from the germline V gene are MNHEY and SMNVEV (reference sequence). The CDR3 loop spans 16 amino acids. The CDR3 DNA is TGTGCCAGCAGTCGCAGACTAGCGGGAGCCTCCGGGGAGCTGTTTTTT. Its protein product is CASSRRLAGASGELFF.

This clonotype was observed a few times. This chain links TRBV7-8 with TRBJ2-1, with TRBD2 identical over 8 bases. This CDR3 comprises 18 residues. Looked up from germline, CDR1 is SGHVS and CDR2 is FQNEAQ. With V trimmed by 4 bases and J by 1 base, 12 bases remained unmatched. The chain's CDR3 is CASSWTQGSGESYNEQFF. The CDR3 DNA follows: TGTGCCAGCAGCTGGACCCAGGGTAGCGGGGAATCCTACAATGAGCAGTTCTTC.

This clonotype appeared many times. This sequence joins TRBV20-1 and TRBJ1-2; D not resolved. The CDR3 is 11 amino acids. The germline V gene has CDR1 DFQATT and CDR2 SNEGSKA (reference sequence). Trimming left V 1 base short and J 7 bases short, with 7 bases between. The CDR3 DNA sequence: TGCAGTGCTAGAGGCCTGGGTGGCTACACCTTC. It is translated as CSARGLGGYTF.

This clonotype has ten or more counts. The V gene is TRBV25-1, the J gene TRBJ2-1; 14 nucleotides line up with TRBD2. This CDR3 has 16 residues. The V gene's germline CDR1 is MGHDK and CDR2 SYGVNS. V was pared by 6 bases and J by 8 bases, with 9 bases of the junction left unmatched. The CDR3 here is CASRTPGLAGDYEQFF. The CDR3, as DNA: TGTGCCAGCAGGACCCCGGGACTAGCGGGAGACTATGAGCAGTTCTTC.

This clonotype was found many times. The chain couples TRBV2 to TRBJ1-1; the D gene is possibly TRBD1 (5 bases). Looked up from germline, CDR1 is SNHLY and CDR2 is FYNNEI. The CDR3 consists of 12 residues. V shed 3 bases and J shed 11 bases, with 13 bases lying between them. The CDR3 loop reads CASSEGPRNAFF. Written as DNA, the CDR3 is TGTGCCAGCAGTGAGGGGCCGCGCAATGCTTTCTTT. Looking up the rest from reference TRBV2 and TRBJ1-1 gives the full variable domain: EPEVTQTPSHQVTQMGQEVILRCVPISNHLYFYWYRQILGQKVEFLVSFYNNEISEKSEIFDDQFSVERPDGSNFTLKIRSTKLEDSAMYFCASSEGPRNAFFGQGTRLTVV.

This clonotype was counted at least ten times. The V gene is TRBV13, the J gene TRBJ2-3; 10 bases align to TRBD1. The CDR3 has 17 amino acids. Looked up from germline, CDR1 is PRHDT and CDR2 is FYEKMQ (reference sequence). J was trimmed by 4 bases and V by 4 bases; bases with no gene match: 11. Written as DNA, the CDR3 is TGTGCCAGCAGCTCTTCATCCGGGACAGGGGTACCAGATACGCAGTATTTT. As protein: CASSSSSGTGVPDTQYF.

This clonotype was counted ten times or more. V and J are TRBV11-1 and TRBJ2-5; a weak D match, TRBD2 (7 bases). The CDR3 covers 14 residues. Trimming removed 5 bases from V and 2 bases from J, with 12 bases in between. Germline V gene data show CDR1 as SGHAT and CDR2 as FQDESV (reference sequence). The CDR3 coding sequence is TGTGCCAGCAGCATCCGGGGGGCGCAAGAGACCCAGTACTTC. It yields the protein CASSIRGAQETQYF.

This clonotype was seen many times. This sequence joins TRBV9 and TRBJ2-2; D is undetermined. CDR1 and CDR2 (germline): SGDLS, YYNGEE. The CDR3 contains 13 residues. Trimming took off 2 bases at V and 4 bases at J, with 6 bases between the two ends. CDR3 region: CASSVTSTGELFF. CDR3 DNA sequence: TGTGCCAGCAGCGTCACCAGCACCGGGGAGCTGTTTTTT.

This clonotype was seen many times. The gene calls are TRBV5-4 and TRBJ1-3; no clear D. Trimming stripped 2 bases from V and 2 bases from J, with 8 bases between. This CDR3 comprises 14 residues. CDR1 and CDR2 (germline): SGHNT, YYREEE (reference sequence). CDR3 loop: CASSFGGTGNTIYF. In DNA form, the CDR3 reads TGTGCCAGCAGCTTCGGAGGGACTGGAAACACCATATATTTT.

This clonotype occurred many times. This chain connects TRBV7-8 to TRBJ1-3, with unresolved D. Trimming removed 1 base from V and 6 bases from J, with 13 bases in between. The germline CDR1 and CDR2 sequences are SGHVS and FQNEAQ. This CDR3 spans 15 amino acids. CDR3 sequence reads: CASSLGARLENTIYF. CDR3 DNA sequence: TGTGCCAGCAGCTTAGGGGCCAGGTTGGAAAACACCATATATTTT.

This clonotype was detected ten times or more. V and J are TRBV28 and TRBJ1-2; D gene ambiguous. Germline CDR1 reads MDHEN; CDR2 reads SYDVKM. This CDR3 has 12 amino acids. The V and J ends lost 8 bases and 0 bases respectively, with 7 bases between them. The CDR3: CASQTANYGYTF. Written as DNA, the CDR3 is TGTGCCAGCCAGACCGCTAACTATGGCTACACCTTC.

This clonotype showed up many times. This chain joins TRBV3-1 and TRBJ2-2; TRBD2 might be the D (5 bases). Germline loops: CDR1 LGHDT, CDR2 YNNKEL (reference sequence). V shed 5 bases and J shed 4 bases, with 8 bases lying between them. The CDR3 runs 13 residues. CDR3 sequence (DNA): TGTGCCAGCAGCGAGCGGATCACCGGGGAGCTGTTTTTT. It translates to CASSERITGELFF.

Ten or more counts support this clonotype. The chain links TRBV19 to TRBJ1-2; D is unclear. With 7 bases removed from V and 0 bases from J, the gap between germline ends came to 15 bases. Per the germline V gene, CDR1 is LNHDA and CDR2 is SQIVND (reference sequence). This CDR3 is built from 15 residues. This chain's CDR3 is CASINWTGANYGYTF. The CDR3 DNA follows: TGTGCCAGTATTAATTGGACTGGAGCTAACTATGGCTACACCTTC.

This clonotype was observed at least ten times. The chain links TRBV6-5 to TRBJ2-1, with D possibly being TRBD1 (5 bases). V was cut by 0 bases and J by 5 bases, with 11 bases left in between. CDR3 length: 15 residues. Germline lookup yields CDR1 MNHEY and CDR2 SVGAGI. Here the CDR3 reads CASSYSGQGDNEQFF. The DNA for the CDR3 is TGTGCCAGCAGTTACTCGGGCCAGGGTGACAATGAGCAGTTCTTC.

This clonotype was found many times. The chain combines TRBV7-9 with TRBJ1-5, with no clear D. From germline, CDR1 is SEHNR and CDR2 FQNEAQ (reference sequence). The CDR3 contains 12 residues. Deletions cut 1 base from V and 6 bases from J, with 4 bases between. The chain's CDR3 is CASSLGSQPQHF. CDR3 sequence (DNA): TGTGCCAGCAGCTTAGGGTCTCAGCCCCAGCATTTT.

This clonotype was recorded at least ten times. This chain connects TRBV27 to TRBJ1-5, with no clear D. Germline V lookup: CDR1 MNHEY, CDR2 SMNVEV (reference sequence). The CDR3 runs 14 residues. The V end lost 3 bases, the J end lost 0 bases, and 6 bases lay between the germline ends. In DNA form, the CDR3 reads TGTGCCAGCAGTTTCCGCTATAGCAATCAGCCCCAGCATTTT. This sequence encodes CASSFRYSNQPQHF.

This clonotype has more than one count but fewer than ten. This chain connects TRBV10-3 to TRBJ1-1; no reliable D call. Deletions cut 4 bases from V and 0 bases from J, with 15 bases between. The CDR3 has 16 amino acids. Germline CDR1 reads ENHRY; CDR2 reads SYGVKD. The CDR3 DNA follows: TGTGCCATCAGTGGCGGGGAAAGGGTGTTGAACACTGAAGCTTTCTTT. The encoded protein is CAISGGERVLNTEAFF.

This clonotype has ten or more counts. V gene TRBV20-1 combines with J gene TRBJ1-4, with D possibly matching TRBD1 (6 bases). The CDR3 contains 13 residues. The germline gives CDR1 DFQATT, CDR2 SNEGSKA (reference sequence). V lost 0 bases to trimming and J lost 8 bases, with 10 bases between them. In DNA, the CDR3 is TGCAGTGCTAGAGATGGGACATTCGAAAAACTGTTTTTT. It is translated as CSARDGTFEKLFF.

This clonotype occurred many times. This chain's CDR3 is CASSGDRGVSPLHF. The CDR3 DNA sequence: TGCGCCAGCAGCGGCGACAGGGGAGTATCACCCCTCCACTTT. V is TRBV4-3 and J is TRBJ1-6, with 8 bases aligning to TRBD1. This CDR3 is built from 14 residues. V shed 5 bases, J shed 10 bases, and the junction held 7 bases outside the gene matches. Germline lookup yields CDR1 LGHNA and CDR2 YSLEER.